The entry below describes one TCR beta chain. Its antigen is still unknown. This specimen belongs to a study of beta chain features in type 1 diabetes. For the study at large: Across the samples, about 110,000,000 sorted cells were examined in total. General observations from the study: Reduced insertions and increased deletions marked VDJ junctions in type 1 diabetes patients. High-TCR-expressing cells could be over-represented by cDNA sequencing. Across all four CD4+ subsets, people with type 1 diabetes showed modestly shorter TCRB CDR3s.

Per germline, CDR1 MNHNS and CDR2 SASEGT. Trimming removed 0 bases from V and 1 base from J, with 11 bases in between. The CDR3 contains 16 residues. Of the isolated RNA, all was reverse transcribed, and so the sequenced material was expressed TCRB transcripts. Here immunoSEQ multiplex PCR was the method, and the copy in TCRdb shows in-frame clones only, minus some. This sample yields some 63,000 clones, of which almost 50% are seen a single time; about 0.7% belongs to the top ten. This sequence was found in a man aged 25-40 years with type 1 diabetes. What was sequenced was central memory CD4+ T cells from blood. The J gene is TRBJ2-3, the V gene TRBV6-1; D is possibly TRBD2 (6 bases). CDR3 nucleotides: TGTGCCAGCAGTGAAGCGCAATGGGGGGGCACAGATACGCAGTATTTT. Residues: CASSEAQWGGTDTQYF.